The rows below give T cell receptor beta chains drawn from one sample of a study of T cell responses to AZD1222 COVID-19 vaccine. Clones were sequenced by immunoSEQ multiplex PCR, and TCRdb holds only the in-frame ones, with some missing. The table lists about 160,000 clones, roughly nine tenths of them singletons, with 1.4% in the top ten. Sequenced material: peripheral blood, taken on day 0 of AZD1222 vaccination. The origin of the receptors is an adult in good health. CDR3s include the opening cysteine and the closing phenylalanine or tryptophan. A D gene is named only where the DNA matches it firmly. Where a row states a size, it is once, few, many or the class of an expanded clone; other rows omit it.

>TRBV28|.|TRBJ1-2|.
TGTGCCAGCAGTTTAATCAGGGACTATGGCTACACCTTC
CASSLIRDYGYTF
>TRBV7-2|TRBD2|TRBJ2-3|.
TGTGCCAGCAGTTTTAGCGGGGGGGCGACAGATACGCAGTATTTT
CASSFSGGATDTQYF
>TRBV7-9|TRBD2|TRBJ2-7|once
TGTGCCAGCAGCTCAGGACTAGCGGGAGGGGTCGGATACGAGCAGTACTTC
CASSSGLAGGVGYEQYF
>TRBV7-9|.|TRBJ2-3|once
TGTGCCAGCAGCTTAGTCGGCGCAACAGATACGCAGTATTTT
CASSLVGATDTQYF
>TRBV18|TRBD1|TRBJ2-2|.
TGTGCCAGCTCACCGGGACAGGGGGACCACGGGGAGCTGTTTTTT
CASSPGQGDHGELFF
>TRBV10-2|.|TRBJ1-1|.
TGCGCCAGCAACTTCGGGTGGGACACTGAAGCTTTCTTT
CASNFGWDTEAFF
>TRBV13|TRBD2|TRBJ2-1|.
TGTGCCAGCAGCTTAGTGGGGACTAGCGGCCAGTTCTTC
CASSLVGTSGQFF
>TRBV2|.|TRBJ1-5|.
TGTGCCAGCAGTGAATTTGGGGGGGATCAGCCCCAGCATTTT
CASSEFGGDQPQHF
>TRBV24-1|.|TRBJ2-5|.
TGTGCCACCAGTGACGCTGACACCACCCAAGAGACCCAGTACTTC
CATSDADTTQETQYF
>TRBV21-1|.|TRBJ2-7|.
TGTGCCAGCAGCAAAGAACGCGTGAGAGCGGGGGGCTCCTACGAGCAGTACTTC
CASSKERVRAGGSYEQYF